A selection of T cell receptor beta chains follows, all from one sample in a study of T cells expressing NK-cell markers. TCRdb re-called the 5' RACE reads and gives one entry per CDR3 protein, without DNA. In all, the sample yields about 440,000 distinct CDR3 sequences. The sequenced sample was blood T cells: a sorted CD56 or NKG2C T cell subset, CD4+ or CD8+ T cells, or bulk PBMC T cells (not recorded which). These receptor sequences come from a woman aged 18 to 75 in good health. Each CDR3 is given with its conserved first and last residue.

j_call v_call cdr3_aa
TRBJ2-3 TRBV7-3 CASSTSGTSTDTQYF
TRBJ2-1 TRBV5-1 CASSTGINFSYNEQFF
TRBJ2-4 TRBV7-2 CASSLALAKNIQYF
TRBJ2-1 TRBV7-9 CASSLGGLAGVEQFF
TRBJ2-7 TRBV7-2 CASSLNPTSGRYEQYF
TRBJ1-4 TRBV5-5 CASSFVGVNEKLFF
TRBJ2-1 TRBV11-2 CASSPRTSGNNEQFF
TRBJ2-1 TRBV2 CARETGERNEQFF
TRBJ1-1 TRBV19 CASSIVGEAFF
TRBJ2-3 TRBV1 CTSSQRRSDTQYF
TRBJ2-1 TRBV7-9 CASSWSGTSSYNEQFF
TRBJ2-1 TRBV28 CASSLHLADNEQFF
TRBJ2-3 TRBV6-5 CASSYFVGPSTDTQYF
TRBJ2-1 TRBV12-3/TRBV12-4 CASRPKRSRDNEQFF
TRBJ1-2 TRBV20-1 CSATDRDNYGYTF
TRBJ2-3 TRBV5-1 CASSLPAGTDTQYF
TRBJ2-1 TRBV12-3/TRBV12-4 CASSFGGPAYNEQFF